The T cell receptor (beta chain) described here comes from a study of blood T cell repertoires in COVID-19. Across the study: PBMCs, B-cell-depleted T cells, or T cells provided the cDNA or gDNA that made up the material.

Germline assignment: CDR1 LGHDT and CDR2 YNNKEL (reference sequence). Trimming removed 1 base at V and 6 bases at J, with 15 bases between. The CDR3 is 15 residues long. As originally analysed: Amplification of reference gene primers was used by the study to estimate nucleated cell counts. The data were produced by immunoSEQ multiplex PCR, yet TCRdb's version contains in-frame clones alone and is incomplete. V and J calls and clone size are copied from that table; D and trimming were computed from the DNA. The repertoire holds some 240,000 clones, around 80% seen once, with approximately 4% in the top ten. Each participant's cohort was designated according to participant-reported clinical history.

Sequences were obtained from PBMCs or T cells enriched from blood (not recorded which). This TCR was recovered from a young man with acute COVID-19. The chain uses TRBV3-1 (or the pseudogene TRBV3-2) and TRBJ1-2; D not resolved. CDR3: CASSQVSPLRDGYTF. The CDR3 DNA reads as TGTGCCAGCAGCCAAGTCAGTCCTCTGAGGGATGGCTACACCTTC.